Listed here are 30 T cell receptor beta chains from one sample, sequenced in a study of cytomegalovirus exposure and HLA in healthy donors. The PCR ran on 60 Vbeta and 13 Jbeta primers. The data were produced by immunoSEQ multiplex PCR, yet TCRdb's version contains in-frame clones alone and is incomplete. There are 150,000 to 190,000 clones in the sample; approximately 84% occur only once, and roughly 2.4% lies in the top ten. The sequenced sample was PBMCs. These receptors originate from a young woman in good health and CMV-seronegative.

This clone showed up just once. J is TRBJ1-5 and V is TRBV27; D possibly corresponds to TRBD1 (5 bases). V was clipped by 7 bases and J by 5 bases, with 18 bases between them. The CDR3 extends over 15 amino acids. Germline V gene data show CDR1 as MNHEY and CDR2 as SMNVEV (reference sequence). The CDR3 loop reads CASKRLGGDYQPQHF. In DNA, the CDR3 is TGTGCCAGCAAGAGGTTGGGGGGGGATTATCAGCCCCAGCATTTT.

This chain joins TRBV10-3 and TRBJ2-7, with 7 positions matching TRBD2. J lost 3 bases, V lost 4 bases, and 3 bases had no gene match. CDR3 size: 13 residues. Looked up from germline, CDR1 is ENHRY and CDR2 is SYGVKD. The DNA of the CDR3 is TGTGCCATCAGTGCGGCTAGCGGCTACGAGCAGTACTTC. This gives the protein CAISAASGYEQYF.

This rearrangement joins TRBV11-2 to TRBJ2-6; D remains ambiguous. V was shortened by 7 bases and J by 0 bases, with 10 bases between the two germline ends. Germline CDR1 SGHAT, CDR2 FQNNGV. The CDR3 is 15 residues long. DNA of the CDR3: TGTGCCAGCACCCTAGGATTCTCTGGGGCCAACGTCCTGACTTTC. Translated: CASTLGFSGANVLTF.

The count of this clone is one. This chain uses TRBV30 with TRBJ2-2; D not certain. Germline lookup yields CDR1 GTSNPN and CDR2 SVGIG (reference sequence). Trimming removed 0 bases at V and 8 bases at J, with 10 bases between. CDR3 size: 13 residues. The DNA for the CDR3 is TGTGCCTGGAGTGTTTCCCACGGTGGGGAGCTGTTTTTT. Translation: CAWSVSHGGELFF.

This chain's CDR3 is CPPEVGGGRGNTIYF. The CDR3 bases are TGTCCACCGGAAGTTGGGGGAGGACGGGGAAACACCATATATTTT. The J gene is TRBJ1-3, the V gene TRBV6-4; tentative D call: TRBD1 (5 bases). The CDR3 loop spans 15 amino acids. The germline CDR1 and CDR2 sequences are MRHNA and SNTAGT.

The chain uses TRBV7-9 and TRBJ2-7; 10 positions agree with TRBD1. The junction had 2 bases not matched to a gene; V was cut back by 4 bases and J by 2 bases. CDR3 length: 14 residues. Per the germline V gene, CDR1 is SEHNR and CDR2 is FQNEAQ (reference sequence). The CDR3, as DNA: TGTGCCAGCAGCTGGGACAGGGGACCCTACGAGCAGTACTTC. Translation: CASSWDRGPYEQYF.

This chain joins TRBV19 and TRBJ1-5; weak D call: TRBD1 (5 bases). V was pared by 10 bases and J by 6 bases, with 16 bases between. Germline-derived CDR1 and CDR2 are LNHDA and SQIVND (reference sequence). The CDR3 has 13 amino acids. CDR3 sequence: CATWGGVGQPQHF. DNA for the CDR3: TGTGCCACTTGGGGGGGGGTGGGTCAGCCCCAGCATTTT. The full variable domain, rest sourced from reference TRBV19 and TRBJ1-5, is DGGITQSPKYLFRKEGQNVTLSCEQNLNHDAMYWYRQDPGQGLRLIYYSQIVNDFQKGDIAEGYSVSREKKESFPLTVTSAQKNPTAFYLCATWGGVGQPQHFGDGTRLSIL.

The gene calls are TRBV30 and TRBJ1-6, with a weak D call TRBD1 (5 bases). V lost 1 base and J lost 10, with 11 bases in between. This CDR3 has 13 residues. The germline gives CDR1 GTSNPN, CDR2 SVGIG (reference sequence). The CDR3 loop is CAWSGGAGSPLHF. CDR3 DNA: TGTGCCTGGAGTGGCGGGGCCGGGTCACCCCTCCACTTT.

The chain couples TRBV5-1 to TRBJ1-4, with 8 bases aligning to TRBD1. This CDR3 contains 16 residues. Germline loops: CDR1 SGHRS, CDR2 YFSETQ. With 4 bases clipped from V and 7 bases from J, the junction kept 12 bases outside the gene matches. The CDR3 DNA is TGCGCCAGCAGCACCTCCTGGACAGGGAGAGGTGAAAAACTGTTTTTT. This codes for CASSTSWTGRGEKLFF.

On this clone itself: This sample includes further DNA sequences coding for the same CDR3. This rearrangement joins TRBV5-1 to TRBJ2-7, with TRBD1 matching over 10 bases. The CDR3 covers 14 residues. V lost 0 bases and J lost 3; bases outside the gene matches: 0. The germline V gene encodes CDR1 SGHRS and CDR2 YFSETQ. The CDR3 nucleotides are TGCGCCAGCAGCTTGGGGACAGGGGGCTACGAGCAGTACTTC. Its translation is CASSLGTGGYEQYF.

This rearrangement joins TRBV18 to TRBJ2-1, with D uncertain. The CDR3 is made up of 12 amino acids. V was trimmed by 5 bases and J by 10 bases, leaving 12 bases between them. Germline V gene lookup returns CDR1 KGHSH and CDR2 LQKENI. The CDR3 here is CASSMSGIEQFF. CDR3 coding DNA: TGTGCCAGCTCAATGTCTGGCATAGAGCAGTTCTTC.

The V gene is TRBV6-5, the J gene TRBJ2-6; D gene unclear. Germline CDR1 is MNHEY and CDR2 is SVGAGI. This CDR3 is 13 amino acids long. Between the trimmed V and J ends, which lost 6 bases and 12 bases, there was a span of 15 bases. Written as DNA, the CDR3 is TGTGCCAGCAGAGAGCCGCCCAACGTCGTCCTGACTTTC. Translation: CASREPPNVVLTF.

The table lists this clone with a count of one. The chain carries TRBV28 and TRBJ1-2; TRBD1 matches at 7 bases. Germline values: CDR1 MDHEN, CDR2 SYDVKM. V lost 2 bases, J lost 8 bases, and 8 bases stayed unmatched. The CDR3 contains 14 residues. The CDR3 nucleotides read TGTGCCAGCAGTTTACCAGACAGGGCTGGGGGCTACACCTTC. Encoded protein: CASSLPDRAGGYTF.

The rearrangement links TRBV2 to TRBJ2-5, with D perhaps TRBD2 (6 bases). Germline-derived CDR1 and CDR2 are SNHLY and FYNNEI. V lost 6 bases, J lost 6 bases, and 20 bases lay in between. This CDR3 is 15 amino acids long. CDR3 coding DNA: TGTGCCAGCAGAGCTAGCTCGGGGCGCGGGAAGACCCAGTACTTC. Residues: CASRASSGRGKTQYF.

This clone has only one observation. J is TRBJ1-5 and V is TRBV28; 7 bases align to TRBD1. CDR1 and CDR2 (germline): MDHEN, SYDVKM. V shed 5 bases and J 2 bases; nucleotides not matched to a gene: 9. The CDR3 consists of 16 residues. The CDR3: CASSPTTGRGNQPQHF. The CDR3 coding sequence is TGTGCCAGCAGTCCTACGACAGGGCGTGGCAATCAGCCCCAGCATTTT.

The chain recombines TRBV6-6 with TRBJ2-1; 7 bases agree with TRBD1. Losses at the gene ends were 8 bases for V and 8 bases for J; bases not matched to a gene: 3. This CDR3 has 11 amino acids. Germline loops: CDR1 MNHNY, CDR2 SVGAGI (reference sequence). The CDR3 reads CASHRGHEQFF. CDR3 nucleotide sequence: TGTGCCAGCCACAGGGGCCATGAGCAGTTCTTC.

The V gene is TRBV5-1, the J gene TRBJ2-3, with D perhaps matching TRBD1 (5 bases). The V and J ends lost 1 base and 3 bases respectively, with 9 bases between them. Germline assignment: CDR1 SGHRS and CDR2 YFSETQ. CDR3 length equals 14 residues. CDR3 coding DNA: TGCGCCAGCAGCTTGTTCGCAGGGACAGATACGCAGTATTTT. It is translated as CASSLFAGTDTQYF.

A few counts support this clone. This chain uses TRBV27 with TRBJ1-2, with 8 bases that match TRBD1. Germline V gene lookup returns CDR1 MNHEY and CDR2 SMNVEV (reference sequence). The CDR3 consists of 15 residues. V was clipped by 4 bases and J by 4 bases; unmatched bases: 8. The CDR3 sequence: CASSSQGAPPYGYTF. CDR3 sequence (DNA): TGTGCCAGCAGTTCCCAGGGGGCCCCACCCTATGGCTACACCTTC.

The chain couples TRBV15 to TRBJ1-4; 7 bases match TRBD1. This CDR3 has 15 residues. Germline values: CDR1 LNHNV, CDR2 YYDKDF (reference sequence). V shed 1 base and J 8 bases; nucleotides not matched to a gene: 7. The CDR3, as DNA: TGTGCCACCAGCAGAGTGGCAGGGGGAAAAGAAAAACTGTTTTTT. Amino acid sequence: CATSRVAGGKEKLFF.

The rearrangement joins TRBV5-6 to TRBJ1-2; D is perhaps TRBD1 (5 bases). Trimming shortened V by 0 bases and J by 4 bases, and 16 bases separated the two germline ends. This CDR3 is built from 16 residues. From germline, CDR1 is SGHDT and CDR2 YYEEEE. The CDR3 coding sequence is TGTGCCAGCAGCTTGGGGTCGTCCGGGGGGTTCTATGGCTACACCTTC. Translating it yields CASSLGSSGGFYGYTF.

This chain joins TRBV27 and TRBJ2-7, with TRBD2 as a possible D gene (5 bases). Trimming pared 0 bases from V and 6 bases from J, leaving 9 bases between. Germline CDR1 and CDR2: MNHEY and SMNVEV (reference sequence). This CDR3 is built from 13 residues. CDR3 protein: CASSLSPGSEQYF. Written as DNA, the CDR3 is TGTGCCAGCAGTTTATCTCCTGGGAGCGAGCAGTACTTC.

The V and J genes are TRBV5-1 and TRBJ2-1; no firm D call. Germline values: CDR1 SGHRS, CDR2 YFSETQ. V lost 0 bases, J lost 4 bases, and 5 bases lay in between. CDR3 length equals 13 residues. The CDR3 nucleotides read TGCGCCAGCAGCTTGGGAGAGTACAATGAGCAGTTCTTC. It is translated as CASSLGEYNEQFF.

V usage is TRBV11-2 and J usage is TRBJ2-1, with 8 bases aligning to TRBD1. Unmatched junction bases numbered 7, after V lost 1 base and J lost 8 bases. The length of the CDR3 is 15 residues. Germline V gives CDR1 SGHAT, CDR2 FQNNGV. The CDR3 sequence: CASSLAGQGDYEQFF. CDR3 nucleotides: TGTGCCAGCAGCTTAGCCGGACAGGGCGATTATGAGCAGTTCTTC.

V gene TRBV6-6 combines with J gene TRBJ2-5; the D gene is possibly TRBD2 (6 bases). The J call may be faulty, since TRBJ2-7 better matches the DNA end. CDR1 is MNHNY and CDR2 is SVGAGI in the germline V gene (reference sequence). The CDR3 runs to 12 residues. The DNA of the CDR3 is TGTGCCAGCAAGACTAGTAGTTACGAGCAGTACTTC. Amino acid sequence: CASKTSSYEQYF.

The rearrangement joins TRBV7-2 to TRBJ1-2, with a possible D match to TRBD1 (6 bases). Trimming took off 1 base at V and 4 bases at J, with 10 bases between the two ends. Germline CDR1 reads SGHTA; CDR2 reads FQGNSA. This CDR3 comprises 14 residues. The CDR3, as DNA: TGTGCCAGCAGCTTAGGGGGGCTTTCCTATGGCTACACCTTC. It specifies CASSLGGLSYGYTF.

The CDR3 region is CARLGQMNTEAFF. The CDR3 nucleotides read TGTGCCAGATTGGGACAGATGAACACTGAAGCTTTCTTT. The chain is built from TRBV19 and TRBJ1-1; 7 bases are shared with TRBD1. The germline CDR1 and CDR2 sequences are LNHDA and SQIVND (reference sequence). CDR3 length equals 13 residues. V trimming: 9 bases; J trimming: 0 bases; junction bases outside the gene matches: 4.

The rearrangement joins TRBV7-9 to TRBJ1-2; D is perhaps TRBD1 (5 bases). The CDR3 contains 16 residues. V lost 5 bases to trimming and J lost 5 bases, with 21 bases between them. CDR1 is SEHNR, CDR2 FQNEAQ, per germline (reference sequence). This CDR3 reads CASSHLGDRGGYGYTF. As DNA, the CDR3 is TGTGCCAGCAGCCACTTAGGCGACCGCGGGGGATATGGCTACACCTTC.

The chain carries TRBV6-5 and TRBJ1-2; D gene uncertain. There are 14 residues in the CDR3. Trimming left V 2 bases short and J 4 bases short, with 11 bases between. The germline gives CDR1 MNHEY, CDR2 SVGAGI. CDR3: CASSYLPGGYGYTF. For the CDR3, the DNA is TGTGCCAGCAGTTACCTCCCGGGAGGCTATGGCTACACCTTC.

The genes are TRBV28 and TRBJ1-1; D gene uncertain. The CDR3 spans 16 residues. Germline CDR1 is MDHEN and CDR2 is SYDVKM. Trimming stripped 1 base from V and 1 base from J, with 13 bases between. CDR3 protein: CASSLYTHTGNTEAFF. The DNA for the CDR3 is TGTGCCAGCAGTTTATACACGCACACGGGGAACACTGAAGCTTTCTTT. Variable domain in full (rest from reference TRBV28 and TRBJ1-1): DVKVTQSSRYLVKRTGEKVFLECVQDMDHENMFWYRQDPGLGLRLIYFSYDVKMKEKGDIPEGYSVSREKKERFSLILESASTNQTSMYLCASSLYTHTGNTEAFFGQGTRLTVV.

The chain is built from TRBV10-1 and TRBJ2-7; 11 bases are shared with TRBD2. V lost 7 bases, J lost 3 bases, and 8 bases stayed unmatched. From germline, CDR1 is WNHNN and CDR2 SYGVQD (reference sequence). This CDR3 has 15 amino acids. The CDR3 DNA follows: TGCGCCAGCACTTTACTAGCGGGGGACCTCTACGAGCAGTACTTC. This codes for CASTLLAGDLYEQYF.